This TCR beta chain was recorded in a study of blood T cell repertoires in COVID-19. In the study overall: Whether acute or convalescent, the COVID-19 samples came from the United States, Italy and Spain. The cDNA or gDNA used as material had been derived from T cells, B-cell-depleted T cells, or PBMCs.

Methods used by the authors: Amplification of reference gene primers provided the estimated nucleated cell counts. Some clones are missing from TCRdb's copy, which holds only in-frame ones; the method was immunoSEQ multiplex PCR. The D gene and trimming were derived from the DNA, and the V and J assignments and clone size from that table. This sample has 140,000 to 150,000 clones; just under 85% occur once, and the top ten carry nearly 3%. Germline-derived CDR1 and CDR2 are LGHNT and FRNRAP. The CDR3 runs to 12 residues. V was shortened by 6 bases and J by 5 bases, with 11 bases between the two germline ends.

Sequencing was carried out using peripheral blood. The sequence derives from a woman aged 35 to 49 with active or convalescent COVID-19. The chain joins TRBV12-5 to TRBJ2-7, with D possibly matching TRBD1 (6 bases). The chain's CDR3 is CASGTGSHEQYF. The CDR3 coding sequence is TGTGCTAGTGGAACAGGGAGTCACGAGCAGTACTTC.